These T cell receptor beta chains were read from a single sample in a study of cytomegalovirus exposure and HLA in healthy donors. Assay used: immunoSEQ multiplex PCR; TCRdb lists only in-frame clones, some missing. The sample shows around 120,000 clones, 82% of them seen only once. The sequenced sample was PBMCs. These receptors were taken from a boy aged 5 to 17 in good health and CMV-seronegative. The CDR3 runs from the conserved cysteine through the conserved F or W. Fields, in order: V gene, CDR3 protein.

>TRBV2
CASSEGTGRLYEQYF
>TRBV27
CASSLSSDGQAYF
>TRBV27
CASSLGGYNEQFF
>TRBV20-1
CSARPRTEAFF
>TRBV13
CASSLGQGGEAFF
>TRBV7-9
CASSFVRLADDNEQFF
>TRBV6-1
CASSFGGDRGQPQHF
>TRBV15
CATSRDSLGIEYF
>TRBV21-1
CASSKGQGNEKLFF
>TRBV2
CASRPTALYEQYF
>TRBV6-4
CASSWDSKNTEAFF
>TRBV11-3
CASSFWTGSTDTQYF
>TRBV7-9
CASSTETGPVNEKLFF
>TRBV10-3
CAISESSQGYEQYF
>TRBV25-1
CASSELETAPGELFF
>TRBV7-9
CASIPGLGNTGELFF
>TRBV29-1
CSVEATLLEQFF
>TRBV7-8
CASSPIGSGGGFEAFF
>TRBV4-1
CASSQLAGLNNEQFF
>TRBV5-1
CASSFDGQTYEQYF
>TRBV7-3
CASSQYGTSGRRGDEQFF
>TRBV4-2
CASSQGGSKPSRETQYF
>TRBV15
CATSSPLRQGDDYTF
>TRBV5-1
CASSLDNPSGQYF
>TRBV4-3
CASSQSPSGSTADTQYF
>TRBV11-3
CASSLEGGQGGTEAFF
>TRBV4-1
CASSQESRTGDTQYF
>TRBV25-1
CASSEGSQSGNTIYF
>TRBV6-1
CASNRAPNEKLFF
>TRBV15
CATSRDGTESNTEAFF
>TRBV7-6
CASSPPNAGGGEKLFF
>TRBV11-2
CASSLRWGTSGDNEQFF
>TRBV5-6
CASSPRDQGTEAFF
>TRBV2
CASSFPQGRRTQETQYF
>TRBV5-8
CASSPGDPGGETQYF
>TRBV30
CASSGNYNEQFF
>TRBV2
CASSGGTVFSGNTIYF
>TRBV25-1
CASSGGGLRTDTQYF
>TRBV7-9
CASSFETDYYGYTF
>TRBV27
CASSLRREGYEQYF
>TRBV2
CASRGTGVTGNTIYF
>TRBV30
CAWSLSPPLAHSSYNEQFF
>TRBV6-1
CASSDGTGGSQEQYF
>TRBV9
CASSAGGGWRPQHF
>TRBV5-4
CASSRQGMRSYTF
>TRBV29-1
CSAARGLSYEQYF
>TRBV5-1
CASSQALAGGNEQFF
>TRBV7-2
CASSLPGSYEQYF
>TRBV16
CASSQSGQLQETQYF
>TRBV19
CASSIIGGQVVSGANVLTF
>TRBV27
CASSLEGSEKLFF
>TRBV6-5
CATKGERTNTEAFF
>TRBV7-2
CASSLAGQVVDTQYF
>TRBV4-2
CASSQGLAVSYNEQFF
>TRBV7-9
CASSSPQEYSGNTIYF
>TRBV11-3
CASSLGTGWEKLFF